The 10 T cell receptor beta chains below come from one sample, sequenced in a study of blood T cell repertoires in COVID-19. Sequencing used immunoSEQ multiplex PCR; TCRdb keeps in-frame clones, though not all of them. The sample holds about 350,000 clones, around nine tenths seen once. The sample comprised peripheral blood. Receptors originate from an older woman with COVID-19, enrolled during active disease.

The chain carries TRBV2 and TRBJ1-3; D gene uncertain. V was pared by 11 bases and J by 0 bases, with 8 bases between. This CDR3 contains 12 residues. Germline values: CDR1 SNHLY, CDR2 FYNNEI. CDR3 nucleotide sequence: TGTGCCCCCCGTGTCTCTGGAAACACCATATATTTT. Its translation is CAPRVSGNTIYF.

This clone was picked up a small number of times. This chain joins TRBV27 and TRBJ1-5; 9 bases are a match to TRBD1. V trimming: 6 bases; J trimming: 9 bases; junction bases outside the gene matches: 9. The CDR3 extends over 14 amino acids. Germline values: CDR1 MNHEY, CDR2 SMNVEV (reference sequence). The CDR3 protein is CASRTGGGHLPQHF. CDR3 nucleotide sequence: TGTGCCAGCAGAACAGGGGGCGGACACTTGCCCCAGCATTTT.

The chain combines TRBV5-4 with TRBJ2-5; 7 bases fit TRBD1. The CDR3 extends over 16 amino acids. CDR1 SGHNT and CDR2 YYREEE come from the germline V gene (reference sequence). Trimming removed 0 bases from V and 2 bases from J; junction bases left unmatched: 7. DNA of the CDR3: TGTGCCAGCAGCTTGGGGTGGGGACAGCTTCAAGAGACCCAGTACTTC. Its protein is CASSLGWGQLQETQYF.

The V gene is TRBV5-1, the J gene TRBJ1-1; no clear D. CDR3 length equals 16 residues. Trimming stripped 3 bases from V and 1 base from J, with 16 bases between. CDR1 is SGHRS and CDR2 is YFSETQ in the germline V gene. The CDR3 DNA reads TGCGCCAGCAGCTACCAAACGGCCAGGTCGAACACTGAAGCTTTCTTT. Translating it yields CASSYQTARSNTEAFF.

The J gene is TRBJ2-3, the V gene TRBV6-1; D might be TRBD2 (5 bases). This CDR3 is built from 15 residues. Trimming cost V 0 bases and J 9 bases, with 16 bases left between them. CDR1 is MNHNS, CDR2 SASEGT, per germline. The DNA of the CDR3 is TGTGCCAGCAGTGAAGCTAACGTAGCGAGAATCACGCAGTATTTT. Translation: CASSEANVARITQYF.

The chain recombines TRBV2 with TRBJ1-5; 7 bases map to TRBD1. Trimming at V came to 2 bases and at J to 7 bases, leaving 2 bases not matched to a gene. This CDR3 is built from 13 residues. Germline lookup yields CDR1 SNHLY and CDR2 FYNNEI. The CDR3 loop reads CASSERGRQPQHF. DNA of the CDR3: TGTGCCAGCAGTGAAAGGGGGCGGCAGCCCCAGCATTTT.

This chain links TRBV28 with TRBJ1-2; TRBD1 matches 7 bases. With 3 bases clipped from V and 8 bases from J, the junction kept 15 bases outside the gene matches. CDR3 size: 16 residues. Germline loops: CDR1 MDHEN, CDR2 SYDVKM. The CDR3 DNA follows: TGTGCCAGCAGTTTTCCGGACAGGTTATCATCATTGGGCTACACCTTC. Amino acid sequence: CASSFPDRLSSLGYTF.

J is TRBJ1-3 and V is TRBV5-1, with D perhaps TRBD1 (5 bases). The CDR3 sequence is 16 residues long. The germline V gene encodes CDR1 SGHRS and CDR2 YFSETQ. Trimming cost V 4 bases and J 0 bases, with 14 bases left between them. The DNA for the CDR3 is TGCGCCAGCAGCCCGGACGGACAAGTCTCTGGAAACACCATATATTTT. Amino acid sequence: CASSPDGQVSGNTIYF.

The chain links TRBV5-4 to TRBJ2-6; no reliable D call. The CDR3 runs 16 residues. CDR1 is SGHNT, CDR2 YYREEE, per germline (reference sequence). The germline V and J ends were trimmed by 2 bases and 0 bases, with 9 bases remaining between them. CDR3 sequence: CASSFRGSSGANVLTF. DNA of the CDR3: TGTGCCAGCAGCTTTCGTGGCAGCTCTGGGGCCAACGTCCTGACTTTC.

This chain connects TRBV2 to TRBJ1-2, with 8 bases matching TRBD1. The CDR3 spans 18 residues. With V trimmed by 2 bases and J by 1 base, 12 bases remained unmatched. Looked up from germline, CDR1 is SNHLY and CDR2 is FYNNEI. This CDR3 reads CASSERGTTGDFNYGYTF. CDR3 bases: TGTGCCAGCAGTGAAAGGGGAACGACAGGGGATTTTAACTATGGCTACACCTTC.